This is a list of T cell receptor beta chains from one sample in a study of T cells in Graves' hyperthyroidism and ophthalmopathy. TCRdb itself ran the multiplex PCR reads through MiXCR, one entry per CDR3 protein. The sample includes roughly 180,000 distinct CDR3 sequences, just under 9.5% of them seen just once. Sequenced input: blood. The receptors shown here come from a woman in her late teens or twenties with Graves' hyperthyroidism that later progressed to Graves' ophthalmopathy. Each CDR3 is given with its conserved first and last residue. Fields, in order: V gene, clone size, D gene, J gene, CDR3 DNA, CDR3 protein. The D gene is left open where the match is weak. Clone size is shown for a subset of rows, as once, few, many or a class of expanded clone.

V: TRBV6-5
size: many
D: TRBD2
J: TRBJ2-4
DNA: TGTGCCAGCAGTTACTCGGGGGGGGTTACAGCCAAAAACATTCAGTACTTC
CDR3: CASSYSGGVTAKNIQYF

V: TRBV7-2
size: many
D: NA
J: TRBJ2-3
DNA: TGTGCCAGCAGCCCACGCCTACACATTAGGGTTACAGATACGCAGTATTTT
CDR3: CASSPRLHIRVTDTQYF

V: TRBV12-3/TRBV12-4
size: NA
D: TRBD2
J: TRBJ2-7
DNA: TGTGCCAGCAGTCGTAGCGGGAGCGTTTACGAGCAGTACTTC
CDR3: CASSRSGSVYEQYF

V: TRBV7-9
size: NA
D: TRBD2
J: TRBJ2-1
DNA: TGTGCCAGCACCTCATGGACTAGCGGGAGTGGGAATGAGCAGTTCTTC
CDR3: CASTSWTSGSGNEQFF

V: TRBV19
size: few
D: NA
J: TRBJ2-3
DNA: TGTGCCAGTAGTATAAGTCAGAGCACAGATACGCAGTATTTT
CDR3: CASSISQSTDTQYF

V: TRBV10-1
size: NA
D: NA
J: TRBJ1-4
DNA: TGCGCCAGCAGTTTTTCAGGGGATGAAAAACTGTTTTTT
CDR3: CASSFSGDEKLFF

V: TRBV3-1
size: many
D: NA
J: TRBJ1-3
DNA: TGTGCCAGCAGCCAAGACGTCGGGGGAATGAACACCATATATTTT
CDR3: CASSQDVGGMNTIYF

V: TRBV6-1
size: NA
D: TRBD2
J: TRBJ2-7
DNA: TGTGCCAGCAGTGGACTCGGACACGGGGGGGACTACGAGCAGTACTTC
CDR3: CASSGLGHGGDYEQYF

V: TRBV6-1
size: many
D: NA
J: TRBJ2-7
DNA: TGTGCCAGCAGTGAATGGGTGAGGGGGGGGACCTACGAGCAGTACTTC
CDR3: CASSEWVRGGTYEQYF

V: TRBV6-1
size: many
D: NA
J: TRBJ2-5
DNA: TGTGCCAGCAGGACGAGGGGGGCAGAGACCCAGTACTTC
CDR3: CASRTRGAETQYF

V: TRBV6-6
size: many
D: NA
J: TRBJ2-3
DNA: TGTGCCAGCAGTTACAGGGGCTCTAGCACAGATACGCAGTATTTT
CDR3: CASSYRGSSTDTQYF

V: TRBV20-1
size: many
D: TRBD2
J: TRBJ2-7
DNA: TGCAGTGCTGCAAATCTAGCGGGCTACGAGCAGTACTTC
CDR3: CSAANLAGYEQYF

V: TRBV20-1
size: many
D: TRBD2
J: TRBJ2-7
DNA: TGCAGTGCTAGAGACGGACTAGCGGGAGCCTCCTACGAGCAGTACTTC
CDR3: CSARDGLAGASYEQYF

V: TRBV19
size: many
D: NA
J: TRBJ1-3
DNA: TGTGCCAGTATCTCTCCTGGAAACACCATATATTTT
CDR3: CASISPGNTIYF

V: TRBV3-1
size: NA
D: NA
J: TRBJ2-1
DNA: TGTGCCAGCAGCCAAGATGAAGGGACTCGCTATGAGCAGTTCTTC
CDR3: CASSQDEGTRYEQFF

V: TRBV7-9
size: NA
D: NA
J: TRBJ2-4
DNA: TGTGCCAGCAGCCGCGGGCAGGCCCCGTACGCCAAAAACATTCAGTACTTC
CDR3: CASSRGQAPYAKNIQYF

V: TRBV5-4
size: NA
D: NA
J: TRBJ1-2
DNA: TGTGCCAGCAGCTTGGGACAGGCTAACTATGGCTACACCTTC
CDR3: CASSLGQANYGYTF

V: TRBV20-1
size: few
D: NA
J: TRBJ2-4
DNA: TGCAGTGCTAGAGGCTGGCTACCCAAAAACATTCAGTACTTC
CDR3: CSARGWLPKNIQYF

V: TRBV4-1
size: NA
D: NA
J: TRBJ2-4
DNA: TGCGCCAGCAGCCAACCACTTAATAAAAACATTCAGTACTTC
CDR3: CASSQPLNKNIQYF

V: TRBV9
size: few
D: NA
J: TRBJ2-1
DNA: TGTGCCAGCAGCTCAAAAGGGAACTCCTACAATGAGCAGTTCTTC
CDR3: CASSSKGNSYNEQFF

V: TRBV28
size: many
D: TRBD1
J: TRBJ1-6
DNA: TGTGCCAGCAGCTTACCGACAGGGGCTAATTCACCCCTCCACTTT
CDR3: CASSLPTGANSPLHF

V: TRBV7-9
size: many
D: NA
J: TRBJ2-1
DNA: TGTGCCAGCAGCTTGGGACAAGGTAGCGGCCCCTACAATGAGCAGTTCTTC
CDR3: CASSLGQGSGPYNEQFF

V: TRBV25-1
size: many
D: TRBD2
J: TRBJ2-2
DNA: TGTGCCAGCAGTGCGCCGGGACTAGCGGGAGCCGGGGAGCTGTTTTTT
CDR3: CASSAPGLAGAGELFF

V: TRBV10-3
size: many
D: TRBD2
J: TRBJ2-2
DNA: TGTGCCATCAGTGAGCTAGCGGGGGGCAACACCGGGGAGCTGTTTTTT
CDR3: CAISELAGGNTGELFF

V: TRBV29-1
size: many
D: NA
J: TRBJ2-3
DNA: TGCAGCGTTGAAGATCTGGCTAGGATGAGCACAGATACGCAGTATTTT
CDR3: CSVEDLARMSTDTQYF

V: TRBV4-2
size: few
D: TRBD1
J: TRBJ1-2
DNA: TGTGCCAGCAGCCAAGAGAGTGAGTTGGGACAGGGATTTACCGGCTACACCTTC
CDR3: CASSQESELGQGFTGYTF

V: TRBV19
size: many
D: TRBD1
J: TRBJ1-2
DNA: TGTGCCAGTAGTATAGTCTACAGGGGCGGAGGGGATGGCTACACCTTC
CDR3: CASSIVYRGGGDGYTF

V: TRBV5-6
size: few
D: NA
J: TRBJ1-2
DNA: TGTGCCAGCAGCTTCTCAGGGTTATTCTATGGCTACACCTTC
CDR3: CASSFSGLFYGYTF

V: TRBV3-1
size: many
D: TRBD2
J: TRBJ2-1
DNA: TGTGCCAGCACCCAGCGGGAGGGCCGAGGGGATGAGCAGTTCTTC
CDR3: CASTQREGRGDEQFF

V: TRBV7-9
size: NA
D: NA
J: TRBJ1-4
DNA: TGTGCCAGCAGCTTAAGTTTGGGGGTTCTTAATGAAAAACTGTTTTTT
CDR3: CASSLSLGVLNEKLFF

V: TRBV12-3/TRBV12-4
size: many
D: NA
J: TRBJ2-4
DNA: TGTGCCAGCACCCCTAGGGGCGGACTAGCCAAAAACATTCAGTACTTC
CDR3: CASTPRGGLAKNIQYF

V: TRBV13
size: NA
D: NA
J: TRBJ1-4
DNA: TGTGCCAGCAGCAGTGGGGGGGCAACTAATGAAAAACTGTTTTTT
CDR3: CASSSGGATNEKLFF

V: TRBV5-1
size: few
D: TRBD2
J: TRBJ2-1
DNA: TGCGCCAGCAGCTTGGGGACCGGCAGGACTAGCGGGAGATCCTACAATGAGCAGTTCTTC
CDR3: CASSLGTGRTSGRSYNEQFF

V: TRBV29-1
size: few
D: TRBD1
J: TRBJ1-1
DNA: TGCAGCGCACGTGACAGGGTGGGCACTGAAGCTTTCTTT
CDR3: CSARDRVGTEAFF

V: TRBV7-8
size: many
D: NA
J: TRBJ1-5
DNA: TGTGCCAGCAGCTTTGGTCCCCAGATTAATCAGCCCCAGCATTTT
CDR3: CASSFGPQINQPQHF

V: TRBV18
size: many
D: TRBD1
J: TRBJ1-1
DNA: TGTGCCAGCTCAGTTGACAGGGCTGCTGAAGCTTTCTTT
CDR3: CASSVDRAAEAFF

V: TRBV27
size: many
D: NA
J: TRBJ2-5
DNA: TGTGCCAGCAGTTTATCCATAGCCGGTGGGGAGACCCAGTACTTC
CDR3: CASSLSIAGGETQYF

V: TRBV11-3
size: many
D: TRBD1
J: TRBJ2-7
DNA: TGTGCCAGCAGCTTAATTGGACAGGACTACGAGCAGTACTTC
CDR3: CASSLIGQDYEQYF

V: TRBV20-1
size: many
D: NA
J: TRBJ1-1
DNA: TGCAGTGTTCCGACAGTTGAGATGAACACTGAAGCTTTCTTT
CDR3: CSVPTVEMNTEAFF

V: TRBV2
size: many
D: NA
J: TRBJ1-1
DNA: TGTGCCAGCAGTGATCAACTATTTGAAGCTTTCTTT
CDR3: CASSDQLFEAFF

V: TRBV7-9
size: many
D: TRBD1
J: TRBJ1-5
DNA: TGTGCCAGCAGCTTGGGGACAGGGGGTGGCAATCAGCCCCAGCATTTT
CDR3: CASSLGTGGGNQPQHF

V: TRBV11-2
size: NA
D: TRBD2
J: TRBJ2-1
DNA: TGTGCCAGCAGATTCGTAACGGGGGGTTCCTCCAATGAGCAGCTCTTC
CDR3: CASRFVTGGSSNEQLF

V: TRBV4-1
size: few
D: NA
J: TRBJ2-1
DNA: TGCGCCAGCAGCCAAGAGGGCTCATCACGCTCCTACAATGAGCAGTTCTTC
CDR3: CASSQEGSSRSYNEQFF

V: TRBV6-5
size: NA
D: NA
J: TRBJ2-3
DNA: TGTGCCAGCAGTTACGCACAGGGTCGGTCAGATACGCAGTATTTT
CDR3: CASSYAQGRSDTQYF

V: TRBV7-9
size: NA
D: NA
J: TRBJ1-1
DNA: TGTGCCAGCAGCTTACTCCTAAGGAACACTGAAGCTTTCTTT
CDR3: CASSLLLRNTEAFF

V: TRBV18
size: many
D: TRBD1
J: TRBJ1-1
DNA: TGTGCCAGCTCATTTAACAGGGGAAACACTGAAGCTTTCTTT
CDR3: CASSFNRGNTEAFF

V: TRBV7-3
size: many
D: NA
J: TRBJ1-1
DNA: TGTGCCAGCAGCTTAACGGGGCAGTCCACTGAAGCTTTCTTT
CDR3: CASSLTGQSTEAFF

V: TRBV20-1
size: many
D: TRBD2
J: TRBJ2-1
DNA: TGCAGTGCTAGAGATACAGCGGGAGGGCATGAGCAGTTCTTC
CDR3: CSARDTAGGHEQFF